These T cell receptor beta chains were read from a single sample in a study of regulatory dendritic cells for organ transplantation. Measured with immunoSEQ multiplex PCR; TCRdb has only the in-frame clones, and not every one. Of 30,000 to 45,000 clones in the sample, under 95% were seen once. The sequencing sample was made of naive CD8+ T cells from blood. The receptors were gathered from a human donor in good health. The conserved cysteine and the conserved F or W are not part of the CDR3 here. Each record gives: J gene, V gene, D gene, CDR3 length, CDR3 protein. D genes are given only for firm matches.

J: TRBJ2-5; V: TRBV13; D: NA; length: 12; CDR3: ASTIRGAGETQY
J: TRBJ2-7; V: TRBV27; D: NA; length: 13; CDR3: ASSPFFGDFYEQY
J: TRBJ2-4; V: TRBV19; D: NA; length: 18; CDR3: ASSTSPPGWGVVAKNIQY
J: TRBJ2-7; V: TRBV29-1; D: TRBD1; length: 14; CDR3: SVQDTRGLTTYEQY
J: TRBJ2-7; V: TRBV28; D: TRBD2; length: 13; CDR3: ASTPGAGPSDEQY
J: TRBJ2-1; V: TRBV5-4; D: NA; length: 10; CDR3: ASRDRSLEQF
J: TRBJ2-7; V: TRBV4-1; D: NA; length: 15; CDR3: ASSQEPPSLVSGEQY
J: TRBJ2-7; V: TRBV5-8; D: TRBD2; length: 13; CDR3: ASSQTSGRFYEQY
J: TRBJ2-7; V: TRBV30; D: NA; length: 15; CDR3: AWGQFGRREYVYEQY
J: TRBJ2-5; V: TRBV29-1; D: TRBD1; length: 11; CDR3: SVHTGGGETQY
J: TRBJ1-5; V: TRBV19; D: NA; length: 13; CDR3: ASSSRFEYTGPQH
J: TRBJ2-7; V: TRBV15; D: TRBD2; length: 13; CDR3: ATSRVTGGSNEQY
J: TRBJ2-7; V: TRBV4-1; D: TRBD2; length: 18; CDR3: ASSQAGTSGTGERAYEQY
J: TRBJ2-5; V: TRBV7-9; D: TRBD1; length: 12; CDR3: ASSGDSPQETQY
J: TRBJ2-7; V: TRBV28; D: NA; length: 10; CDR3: ASSGTSYEQY
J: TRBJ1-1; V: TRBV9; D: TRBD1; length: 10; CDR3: ASSGPGTDAF
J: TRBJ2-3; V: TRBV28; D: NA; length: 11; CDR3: ASSWGGSDTQY
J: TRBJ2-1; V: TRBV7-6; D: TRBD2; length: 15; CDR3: ASSLTVAGDGYNEQF
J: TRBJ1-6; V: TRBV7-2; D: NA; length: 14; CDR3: ASSSADRIYNSPLH
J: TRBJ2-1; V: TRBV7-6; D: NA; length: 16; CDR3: ASSTPGTSRGTYNEQF
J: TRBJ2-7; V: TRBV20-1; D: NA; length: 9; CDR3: SARTSYEQY
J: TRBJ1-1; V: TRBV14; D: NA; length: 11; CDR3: ASSQYRNTEAF
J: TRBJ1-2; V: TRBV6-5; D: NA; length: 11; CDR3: ASSSDRLYGYT
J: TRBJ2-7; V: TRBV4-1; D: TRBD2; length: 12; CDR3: ASSQGLAGGEQY
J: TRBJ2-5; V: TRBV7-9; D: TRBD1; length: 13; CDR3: ASSPPDRELETQY
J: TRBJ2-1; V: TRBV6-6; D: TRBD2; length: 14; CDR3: ASSHGTRPSYNEQF
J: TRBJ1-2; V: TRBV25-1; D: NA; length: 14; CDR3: ASSDRDMGSNYGYT
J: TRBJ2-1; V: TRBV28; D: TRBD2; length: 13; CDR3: ASSVTSGFDGEQF
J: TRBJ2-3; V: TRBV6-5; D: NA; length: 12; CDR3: ASSPGRSTDTQY
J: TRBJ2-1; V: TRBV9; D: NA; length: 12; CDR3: ASSPGGVSWEQF
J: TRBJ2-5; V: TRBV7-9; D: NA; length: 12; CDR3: ASSLNSRTETQY
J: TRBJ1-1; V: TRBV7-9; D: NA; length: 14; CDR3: ASSSTRAAPGPEAF
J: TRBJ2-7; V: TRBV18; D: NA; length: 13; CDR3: ASSPDRDATYEQY
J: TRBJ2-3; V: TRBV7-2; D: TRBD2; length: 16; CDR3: ASSFSLAGDVDADTQY
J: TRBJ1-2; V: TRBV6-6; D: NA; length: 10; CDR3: ASSPGNNGYT
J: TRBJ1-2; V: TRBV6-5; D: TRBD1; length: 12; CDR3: ASSYSTGIYGYT
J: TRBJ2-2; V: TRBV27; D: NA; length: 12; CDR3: ASSLISGTGELF
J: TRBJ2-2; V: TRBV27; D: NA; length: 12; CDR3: ATQLGFPTGELF
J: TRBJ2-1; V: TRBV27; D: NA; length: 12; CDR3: ASSLSGVYNEQF
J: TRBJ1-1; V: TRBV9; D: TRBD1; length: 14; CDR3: ASSDGTGLPNTEAF
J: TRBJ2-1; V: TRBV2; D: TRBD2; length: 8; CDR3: ASNPGGQF
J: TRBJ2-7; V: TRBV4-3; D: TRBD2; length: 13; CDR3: ASSQLLAGDYEQY
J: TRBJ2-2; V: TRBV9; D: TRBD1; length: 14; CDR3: ASSVGQGARTGELF
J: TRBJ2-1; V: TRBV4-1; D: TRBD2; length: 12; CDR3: ASSQVGSGNEQF
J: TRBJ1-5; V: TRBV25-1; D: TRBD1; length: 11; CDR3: ASSEYGGQAQH
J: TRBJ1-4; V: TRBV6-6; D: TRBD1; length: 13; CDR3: ASSRDSATNEKLF
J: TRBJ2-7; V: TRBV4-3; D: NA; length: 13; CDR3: ASSSFAGGSYEQY
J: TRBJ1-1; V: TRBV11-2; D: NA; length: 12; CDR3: ASSLAGLGTEAF
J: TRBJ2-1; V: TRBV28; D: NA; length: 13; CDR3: ASSVRDGGYNEQF
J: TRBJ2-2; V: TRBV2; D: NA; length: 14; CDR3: ASSDPGARDTGELF
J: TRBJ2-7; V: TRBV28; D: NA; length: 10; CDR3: ASSFSVYEQY
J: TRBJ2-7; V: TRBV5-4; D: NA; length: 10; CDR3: ASSPTGHEQY
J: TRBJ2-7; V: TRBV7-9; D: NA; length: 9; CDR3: ASRSTYEQY
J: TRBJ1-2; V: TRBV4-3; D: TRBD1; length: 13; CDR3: ASSQEDRDSYGYT
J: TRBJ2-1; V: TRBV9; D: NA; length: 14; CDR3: ASSVSPGGSYNEQF
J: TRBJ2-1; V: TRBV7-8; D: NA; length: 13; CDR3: ASSLGPGTRGEQF
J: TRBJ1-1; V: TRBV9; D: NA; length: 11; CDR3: ASSVEGGTEAF
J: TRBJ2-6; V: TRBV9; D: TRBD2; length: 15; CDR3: ASLGRERSSGANVLT
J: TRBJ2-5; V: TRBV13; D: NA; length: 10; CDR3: ASSLAAETQY